Listed below are T cell receptor beta chains from one sample, sequenced in a study of control samples from healthy donors and cancer patients. Using immunoSEQ multiplex PCR, the repertoire was profiled, and TCRdb retains in-frame clones only, with some absent. The table includes 140,000 to 150,000 clones, 93% detected once. Sequencing used blood. Source of these receptors: a man in his late teens or twenties in good health. The CDR3 runs from the conserved cysteine through the conserved F or W. The D gene is left open where the match is weak. Clone size is not always given. Where it is, it says once, few, many or a class for expanded clones.

j_gene	v_gene	d_gene	abundance	CDR3nt	CDR3aa
TRBJ1-2	TRBV5-1	NA	NA	TGCGCCAGCAGCTTACGACAACGAAACTATGGCTACACCTTC	CASSLRQRNYGYTF
TRBJ2-1	TRBV7-9	TRBD2	NA	TGTGCCAGCAGCTTAGGGACTAGCCTGTTCTTC	CASSLGTSLFF
TRBJ1-5	TRBV4-3	NA	NA	TGCGCCAGCAGCCAGTCGGTGGGTAGCAATCAGCCCCAGCATTTT	CASSQSVGSNQPQHF
TRBJ1-6	TRBV6-1	NA	NA	TGTGCCAGCAGTGAAGAGGGGAGCTCCTATAATTCACCCCTCCACTTT	CASSEEGSSYNSPLHF
TRBJ1-4	TRBV5-1	NA	NA	TGCGCCAGCAGTCGCGGCACTAATGAAAAACTGTTTTTT	CASSRGTNEKLFF
TRBJ1-2	TRBV4-1	NA	NA	TGCGCCAGCAGCCAGATAGGGCCTTGGTATGGCTACACCTTC	CASSQIGPWYGYTF
TRBJ2-7	TRBV28	NA	many	TGTGCCAGCAATACCCCCTACGAGCAGTACTTC	CASNTPYEQYF
TRBJ1-2	TRBV5-8	TRBD1	NA	TGTGCCAGCAGCTCCGGGACAGGAACTAACTATGGCTACACCTTC	CASSSGTGTNYGYTF
TRBJ2-7	TRBV19	TRBD2	once	TGTGCCAGTAGTATAGGGTCGGCTAGCGGGAGTCGTTACGAGCAGTACTTC	CASSIGSASGSRYEQYF
TRBJ2-3	TRBV25-1	NA	NA	TGTGCCAGCAGTGGGATTGGCGGTCGCACAGATACGCAGTATTTT	CASSGIGGRTDTQYF
TRBJ2-1	TRBV3-1/TRBV3-2	NA	NA	TGTGCCAGCAGCCAAGAGGGGGGCAATGAGCAGTTCTTC	CASSQEGGNEQFF
TRBJ1-3	TRBV21-1	NA	NA	TGTGCCAGCAGCTTCCGCCAGGGGGCTGGGGTTGGAAACACCATATATTTT	CASSFRQGAGVGNTIYF
TRBJ1-2	TRBV25-1	NA	NA	TGTGCCAGCAGTGTACAGCTAAACTATGGCTACACCTTC	CASSVQLNYGYTF
TRBJ1-2	TRBV5-6	NA	NA	TGTGCCAGCAGCTCGACAGCATTTAGCTATGGCTACACCTTC	CASSSTAFSYGYTF
TRBJ1-3	TRBV4-1	NA	NA	TGCGCCAGCAGCCAAGAGGCGGGCTCTGGAAACACCATATATTTT	CASSQEAGSGNTIYF
TRBJ2-1	TRBV11-2	NA	NA	TGTGCCAGCAGCTTAGCACCCCGTGGGCCACGAATCTCCTACAATGAGCAGTTCTTC	CASSLAPRGPRISYNEQFF
TRBJ1-4	TRBV6-5	NA	NA	TGTGCCAGCAGACCCGGATCAACTAATGAAAAACTGTTTTTT	CASRPGSTNEKLFF
TRBJ1-5	TRBV6-5	TRBD1	NA	TGTGCCAGCAGACCAGGGGGCTATAGCAATCAGCCCCAGCATTTT	CASRPGGYSNQPQHF
TRBJ2-1	TRBV5-1	NA	few	TGCGCCAGCAGCTCCCAACCCCGGACGAACTACCACAATGAGCAGTTCTTC	CASSSQPRTNYHNEQFF
TRBJ2-4	TRBV11-2	NA	NA	TGTGCCAGCAGCTTTTGGGGACGAGCCAAAAACATTCAGTACTTC	CASSFWGRAKNIQYF
TRBJ1-4	TRBV4-3	NA	NA	TGCGCCAGCAGCCCGGGGAGCAGTAGTGAAAAACTGTTTTTT	CASSPGSSSEKLFF
TRBJ2-2	TRBV19	NA	NA	TGTGCCAGTAGTATACCCAGAGAGACGTCGAACACCGGGGAGCTGTTTTTT	CASSIPRETSNTGELFF
TRBJ2-5	TRBV5-5	NA	once	TGTGCCAGCAGCTCGTCCAGGGTGGGGGCAATACAAGAGACCCAGTACTTC	CASSSSRVGAIQETQYF
TRBJ1-2	TRBV29-1	NA	NA	TGCAGCGTTGAAGATCTTCCAGCTAACTATGGCTACACCTTC	CSVEDLPANYGYTF
TRBJ1-2	TRBV21-1	NA	NA	TGTGCCAGCAGCAAAGTTGAGGACAGTTATGGCTACACCTTC	CASSKVEDSYGYTF
TRBJ1-1	TRBV24-1	TRBD1	few	TGTGCCACCAGTGATTTGCATAAGGGACAGGAGAACACTGAAGCTTTCTTT	CATSDLHKGQENTEAFF
TRBJ2-1	TRBV5-1	NA	NA	TGCGCCAGCAGCTTGTACGTGGAGGGCCCGTCCGGCAATGAGCAGTTCTTC	CASSLYVEGPSGNEQFF
TRBJ1-6	TRBV24-1	NA	NA	TGTGCCACCAGTGATTTTGCCCCCGCACCCCCGGGGGCTTCACCCCTCCACTTT	CATSDFAPAPPGASPLHF
TRBJ2-7	TRBV30	NA	NA	TGTGCCTGGAGTGTACGAGGATTCGAGCAGTACTTC	CAWSVRGFEQYF
TRBJ1-6	TRBV5-1	NA	NA	TGCGCCAGCAGCTTGGCGGGGGGCATGTTGGATTCACCCCTCCACTTT	CASSLAGGMLDSPLHF
TRBJ2-7	TRBV27	NA	NA	TGTGCCAGCAGTTCGCTATCATCCTACGAGCAGTACTTC	CASSSLSSYEQYF
TRBJ2-5	TRBV19	NA	NA	TGTGCCAGTAGTATGACCAGGACGGTTCAAGAGACCCAGTACTTC	CASSMTRTVQETQYF
TRBJ1-1	TRBV20-1	NA	NA	TGCAGTGCTAGCCCGAACACTGAAGCTTTCTTT	CSASPNTEAFF
TRBJ2-5	TRBV10-3	TRBD2	NA	TGTGCCATCAGTTCCCGGACTAGCGGAGGACGTGAGACCCAGTACTTC	CAISSRTSGGRETQYF
TRBJ2-3	TRBV9	TRBD2	NA	TGTGCCAGCAGCGTAGGGGTAGCGGGGGGCTCGGCAGATACGCAGTATTTT	CASSVGVAGGSADTQYF
TRBJ2-1	TRBV4-1	NA	NA	TGCGCCAGCAGACCAGCCGGGACTTTTTACAATGAGCAGTTCTTC	CASRPAGTFYNEQFF
TRBJ1-3	TRBV7-8	TRBD1	NA	TGTGCCAGCAGCTCCCCGACAGGGTCTGGAAACACCATATATTTT	CASSSPTGSGNTIYF
TRBJ1-4	TRBV7-8	TRBD1	NA	TGTGCCAGCAGGCGCCGTAGGACAGGGGATGAAAAACTGTTTTTT	CASRRRRTGDEKLFF
TRBJ2-3	TRBV11-2	NA	NA	TGTGCCAGCAGCTCGGTCCGGGTTCCAGATACGCAGTATTTT	CASSSVRVPDTQYF
TRBJ2-7	TRBV7-2	NA	NA	TGTGCCAGCACTTTGCGGCACAATCCCTACGAGCAGTACTTC	CASTLRHNPYEQYF
TRBJ2-7	TRBV5-1	TRBD2	NA	TGCGCCAGCAGCTTGGACCTCGGCGGGAGCTCCTACGAGCAGTACTTC	CASSLDLGGSSYEQYF
TRBJ1-1	TRBV28	TRBD1	NA	TGTGCCAGCAGTAACCTTTCGGACAGGTTAGCTGAAGCTTTCTTT	CASSNLSDRLAEAFF
TRBJ1-6	TRBV7-8	NA	once	TGTGCCAGCAGCTTAGGGACAGTCAATAATTCACCCCTCCACTTT	CASSLGTVNNSPLHF
TRBJ1-3	TRBV20-1	NA	NA	TGCAGTGCTAGTACGGAGGGGCCAAACACCATATATTTT	CSASTEGPNTIYF
TRBJ1-1	TRBV7-2	NA	NA	TGTGCCAGCAGCTCGGAGGGTTCCCAAGCTTTCTTT	CASSSEGSQAFF
TRBJ2-1	TRBV7-9	TRBD1	NA	TGTGCCAGCAGCTTAGACAGGGGCTCCTACAATGAGCAGTTCTTC	CASSLDRGSYNEQFF
TRBJ1-4	TRBV30	NA	NA	TGTGCCTGGAGTGTGGGTAATGAAAAACTGTTTTTT	CAWSVGNEKLFF
TRBJ2-2	TRBV5-1	TRBD1	NA	TGCGCCAGCAGCTTGGGACAGGGGGCAACCGGGGAGCTGTTTTTT	CASSLGQGATGELFF
TRBJ1-5	TRBV2	NA	NA	TGTGCCAGCACGGCGGGGGGTGGCAATCAGCCCCAGCATTTT	CASTAGGGNQPQHF
TRBJ1-5	TRBV19	NA	once	TGTGCCAGTAGTATAGCTAATAGCCGGAGGCATCAGCCCCAGCATTTT	CASSIANSRRHQPQHF
TRBJ2-1	TRBV11-2	NA	NA	TGTGCCAGCAGTGTCGGGGGTACCCGATACAATGAGCAGTTCTTC	CASSVGGTRYNEQFF
TRBJ2-7	TRBV5-1	NA	NA	TGCGCCAGCAGCTTGTTTCCGGACTCCTACGAGCAGTACTTC	CASSLFPDSYEQYF